Reported below is one T cell receptor (beta chain). Its target is unknown. The CDR3 runs to 15 residues. Germline V lookup: CDR1 SNHLY, CDR2 FYNNEI. J gave up 4 bases and V 4 bases, and 5 bases lay outside the gene matches. The sample belongs to a study of cytomegalovirus exposure and HLA in healthy donors. PCR amplification relied on 60 Vbeta primers (plus 13 Jbeta primers). The table came from immunoSEQ multiplex PCR; TCRdb's copy has only in-frame clones and leaves some out. The sample shows about 170,000 clones, 60% to 80% of them seen only once. Whole-study results and caveats: Most CMV-associated TCR beta chains appeared HLA-restricted in a later analysis.

At the time of sampling, donors were nominally healthy, though unrecorded immune exposures were likely. The gene calls are TRBV2 and TRBJ2-1; 9 nucleotides line up with TRBD2. Sequences were obtained from PBMCs. The sequence was obtained from a female donor in good health and CMV-seronegative. CDR3 residues: CASSGGLAPYNEQFF. CDR3 bases: TGTGCCAGCAGTGGGGGACTAGCACCATACAATGAGCAGTTCTTC.